The rows below give T cell receptor beta chains drawn from one sample of a study of shared clonotypes between healthy human individuals. Only in-frame clones appear in the TCRdb table, and some are missing; sequencing was by immunoSEQ multiplex PCR. The data contain approximately 460,000 clones, roughly four fifths of them singletons. Sequenced sample: PBMCs. All receptors come from a woman aged 35 to 49 in good health. Some clones in this sample may be carry-over from other donors' samples. The CDR3 runs from the conserved cysteine through the conserved F or W. A D gene is named only where the DNA matches it firmly. Some rows mark clone size as missing; the rest say once, few, many or name a class of expanded clone.

clone_size,d_call,v_call,j_call,cdr3_aa,cdr3_nt
NA,NA,TRBV28,TRBJ2-5,CASSRTLQETQYF,TGTGCCAGCAGCCGGACACTCCAAGAGACCCAGTACTTC
NA,TRBD1,TRBV28,TRBJ2-6,CASSLGTGGSGANVLTF,TGTGCCAGCAGTTTGGGGACAGGGGGATCTGGGGCCAACGTCCTGACTTTC
NA,NA,TRBV28,TRBJ1-5,CASSPRKGQVPGPQHF,TGTGCCAGCAGTCCACGGAAGGGTCAGGTCCCAGGGCCCCAGCATTTT
NA,NA,TRBV7-3,TRBJ2-1,CASSLGGGGHNEQFF,TGTGCCAGCAGCTTAGGGGGCGGCGGCCACAATGAGCAGTTCTTC
NA,TRBD1,TRBV7-3,TRBJ1-1,CASSPGQGRSNTEAFF,TGTGCCAGCAGCCCTGGACAGGGGAGGTCGAACACTGAAGCTTTCTTT
NA,NA,TRBV7-6,TRBJ2-7,CASGTSAYEQYF,TGTGCCAGCGGGACGTCGGCCTACGAGCAGTACTTC
NA,NA,TRBV29-1,TRBJ2-3,CSVRVASGTDTQYF,TGCAGCGTTCGGGTAGCTTCTGGCACAGATACGCAGTATTTT
NA,TRBD2,TRBV6-6,TRBJ2-1,CASSYSLAGGENEQFF,TGTGCCAGCAGTTATTCCCTAGCGGGAGGGGAGAATGAGCAGTTCTTC
NA,TRBD2,TRBV6-5,TRBJ2-7,CASRAGGSAEQYF,TGTGCCAGCAGAGCGGGAGGGTCGGCCGAGCAGTACTTC
NA,TRBD1,TRBV7-2,TRBJ2-7,CASSPTPGQGTYEQYF,TGTGCCAGCAGCCCAACTCCGGGACAGGGAACCTACGAGCAGTACTTC
NA,TRBD2,TRBV6-1,TRBJ2-1,CASSEPREVHNEQFF,TGTGCCAGCAGTGAACCGCGGGAGGTCCACAATGAGCAGTTCTTC
NA,TRBD2,TRBV19,TRBJ2-1,CASSIAGGPYNEQFF,TGTGCCAGTAGTATAGCGGGAGGCCCCTACAATGAGCAGTTCTTC
NA,NA,TRBV30,TRBJ2-3,CARTYRRGGGTDTQYF,TGTGCCAGAACCTATAGGAGGGGTGGTGGCACAGATACGCAGTATTTT
NA,NA,TRBV20-1,TRBJ2-1,CSAREWDEQFF,TGCAGTGCTAGAGAGTGGGATGAGCAGTTCTTC
NA,TRBD2,TRBV5-6,TRBJ2-3,CASSSLAVSTDTQYF,TGTGCCAGCAGCTCCCTAGCGGTTAGCACAGATACGCAGTATTTT
NA,TRBD2,TRBV4-1,TRBJ2-2,CASSQVGTSGSLANTGELFF,TGCGCCAGCAGCCAAGTAGGGACTAGCGGGAGTTTAGCGAACACCGGGGAGCTGTTTTTT
NA,NA,TRBV27,TRBJ1-2,CASTEDPVGYGYTF,TGTGCCAGCACCGAAGACCCGGTGGGCTATGGCTACACCTTC
NA,NA,TRBV5-1,TRBJ1-1,CASRGGMNTEAFF,TGCGCCAGCAGGGGGGGAATGAACACTGAAGCTTTCTTT
NA,NA,TRBV5-4,TRBJ2-7,CASSLVAGEQYF,TGTGCCAGCAGCTTGGTGGCAGGCGAGCAGTACTTC
NA,NA,TRBV7-9,TRBJ2-7,CASSLDGTGRAYEQYF,TGTGCCAGCAGCTTAGACGGAACAGGTCGAGCCTACGAGCAGTACTTC
NA,NA,TRBV14,TRBJ1-2,CASSQDLLGDVAAGYTF,TGTGCCAGCAGCCAAGACTTACTGGGCGACGTGGCAGCTGGCTACACCTTC
NA,TRBD1,TRBV28,TRBJ1-2,CASRTSGTGYGYTF,TGTGCCAGCAGAACATCCGGGACAGGATATGGCTACACCTTC
many,NA,TRBV6-4,TRBJ2-1,CASSDKSGEREQFF,TGTGCCAGCAGTGATAAGAGTGGGGAGCGGGAGCAGTTCTTC
NA,NA,TRBV2,TRBJ2-2,CASSALGGRNTGELFF,TGTGCCAGCAGTGCCTTGGGGGGCAGGAACACCGGGGAGCTGTTTTTT
NA,NA,TRBV19,TRBJ1-2,CASHGPGHNYGYTF,TGTGCCTCTCACGGGCCAGGGCATAACTATGGCTACACCTTC